This T cell receptor beta chain emerged from a study of blood T cell repertoires in COVID-19 (TCRdb year 2020). Regarding the research as a whole: The collaborator samples originated in the United States, Italy and Spain and spanned the acute and convalescent phases of COVID-19. The material from the prospective study consisted of cDNA or gDNA derived from T cells, B-cell-depleted T cells, or PBMCs. Deeply sampled blood TCRbeta repertoires from subjects exposed to, actively infected with, or recovered from COVID-19 were included in the dataset. The repertoires were made available in a free public database intended to serve as a resource for research on the immune response to SARS-CoV-2. Samples were obtained from the ongoing ImmuneRACE study (first 160 participants) and from over 1,000 subjects provided by 6 global collaborators. A de-identified subject ID, COVID-19 status, age in years and sex were almost always included in the sample metadata. Where available, HLA class I and class II types were obtained from metadata supplied by the sample provider rather than from assay-based typing.

The study at large found these results: The amount of clinical and demographic metadata varied by source and participant and was provided uncurated.

Relative to germline, V is missing 1 base and J is missing 2 bases, with 3 bases of the junction outside any gene match. The germline V gene encodes CDR1 SGHRS and CDR2 YFSETQ. The CDR3, cysteine through phenylalanine, is 14 amino acids long. Only CDR3 DNA remains: 42 bases, in frame from the first base. Each collaborating institution followed its own protocols to collect whole blood in K2EDTA tubes. For TCRbeta analysis, collaborators shipped samples in one of three forms: frozen whole blood, isolated PBMCs, or DNA extracted from either of those sample types. This clone was seen only a few times. This receptor's antigen is unknown. Nothing much larger sits one base from this clone, and base qualities are not available. TCRbeta CDR3 regions were amplified from genomic DNA by means of the immunoSEQ Assay, a bias-controlled multiplex PCR. The original pipeline was this. The number of nucleated cells in each sample was estimated from the amplification of reference gene primers within the assay. To quantify the absolute abundance of each unique TCRbeta CDR3 rearrangement, sequence reads were collapsed and filtered. Productive Simpson clonality was computed per sample as the square root of Simpson's diversity index over productive rearrangements. Here the immuneACCESS table is served through TCRdb, limited to in-frame sequences with V and J called. Missing clones are a known gap in these copies; in checked studies unresolved V genes cover under half, and the rest lacks a known reason. V and J calls plus clone size are reproduced from that table; the DNA served to infer D and trimming. The sample table contains around 140,000 clones; only one count was recorded for around 89% of them. The top ten constitute approximately 10% of the sample.

Specimen: peripheral blood. The receptor comes from a man aged 45 to 65 with acute or convalescent COVID-19. The rearrangement combines TRBV5-1 with TRBJ2-7, with 7 middle bases fitting TRBD1. The CDR3 reads CASSLQGETYEQYF. The sequenced DNA: TGCGCCAGCAGCTTGCAGGGGGAGACCTACGAGCAGTACTTC.